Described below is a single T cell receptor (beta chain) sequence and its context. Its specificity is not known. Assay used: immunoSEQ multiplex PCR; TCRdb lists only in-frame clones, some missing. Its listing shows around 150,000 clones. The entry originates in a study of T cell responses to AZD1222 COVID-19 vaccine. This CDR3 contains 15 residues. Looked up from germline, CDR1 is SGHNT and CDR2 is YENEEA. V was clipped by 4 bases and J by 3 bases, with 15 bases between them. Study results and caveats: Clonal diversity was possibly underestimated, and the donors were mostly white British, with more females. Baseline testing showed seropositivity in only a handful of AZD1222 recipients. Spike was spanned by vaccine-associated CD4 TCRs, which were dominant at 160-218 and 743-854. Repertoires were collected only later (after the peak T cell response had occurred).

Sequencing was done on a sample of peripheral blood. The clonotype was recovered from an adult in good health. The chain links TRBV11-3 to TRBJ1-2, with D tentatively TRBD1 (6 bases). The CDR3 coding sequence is TGTGCCAGCAGCTGGGGACAACCAAATCACTATGGCTACACCTTC. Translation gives CASSWGQPNHYGYTF.